The source of this TCR beta chain is a study of CD8+ T cells in alopecia areata. In its sample, this clone was seen once. Treatment specified: oral pan-JAK inhibitor, 5-10 mg twice daily. This CDR3 is 13 amino acids long. Trimming shortened V by 3 bases and J by 2 bases, and 5 bases separated the two germline ends. Per the germline V gene, CDR1 is MNHEY and CDR2 is SMNVEV (reference sequence). The authors extracted RNA and reverse transcribed it into cDNA as the sequencing template. Here immunoSEQ multiplex PCR was the method, and the copy in TCRdb shows in-frame clones only, minus some. The sample includes 180,000 or so clones, 55% to 70% of them seen just once.

The J gene is TRBJ1-5, the V gene TRBV27; D is unresolved. The sample in question was CD4+ T cells sorted from blood, obtained at week 24, from a patient treated with tofacitinib. The receptor was isolated from a human donor with alopecia areata. In DNA form, the CDR3 reads TGTGCCAGCAGTTTCGTAGGCAATCAGCCCCAGCATTTT. Translating it yields CASSFVGNQPQHF.